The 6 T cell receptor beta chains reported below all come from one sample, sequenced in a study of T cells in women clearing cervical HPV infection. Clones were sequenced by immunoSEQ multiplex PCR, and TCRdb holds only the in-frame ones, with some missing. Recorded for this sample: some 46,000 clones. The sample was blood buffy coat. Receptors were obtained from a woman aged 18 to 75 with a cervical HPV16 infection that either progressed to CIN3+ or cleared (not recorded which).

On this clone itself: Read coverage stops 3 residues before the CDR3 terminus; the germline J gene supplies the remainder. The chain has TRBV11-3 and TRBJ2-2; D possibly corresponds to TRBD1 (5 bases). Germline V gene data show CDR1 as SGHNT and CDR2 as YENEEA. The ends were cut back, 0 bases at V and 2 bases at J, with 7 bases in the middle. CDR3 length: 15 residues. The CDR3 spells CASSLDDRNTGELFF. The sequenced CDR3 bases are TGTGCCAGCAGCTTAGACGACAGAAACACCGGGGAG.

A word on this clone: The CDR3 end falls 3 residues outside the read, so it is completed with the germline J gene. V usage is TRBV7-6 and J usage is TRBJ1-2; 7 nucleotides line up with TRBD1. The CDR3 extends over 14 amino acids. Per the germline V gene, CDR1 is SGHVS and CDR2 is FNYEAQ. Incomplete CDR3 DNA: TGTGCCAGCAGCTCCTCGACAGGGTCCGGGGGC. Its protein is CASSSSTGSGG. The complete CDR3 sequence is CASSSSTGSGGYTF.

The covered CDR3 bases are TGTGCCAGTAGTATGTCCCCAGGAATGGCGAATTCACCA. Translation gives CASSMSPGMANSP. The complete CDR3 reads CASSMSPGMANSPLFF. The chain couples TRBV19 to TRBJ1-4; D is ambiguous. The read finishes 3 residues shy of the CDR3 end, and the germline J gene is used to complete it. Looked up from germline, CDR1 is LNHDA and CDR2 is SQIVND (reference sequence). The CDR3 consists of 16 residues.

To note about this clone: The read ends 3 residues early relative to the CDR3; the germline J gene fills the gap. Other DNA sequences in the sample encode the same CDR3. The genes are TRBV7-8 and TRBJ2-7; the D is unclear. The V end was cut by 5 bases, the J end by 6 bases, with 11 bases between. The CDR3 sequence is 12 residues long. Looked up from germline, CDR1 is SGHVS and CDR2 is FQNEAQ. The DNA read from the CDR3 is TGTGCCAGCAGCCTGTTAGCTGCCGAG. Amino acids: CASSLLAAE. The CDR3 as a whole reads CASSLLAAEQYF.

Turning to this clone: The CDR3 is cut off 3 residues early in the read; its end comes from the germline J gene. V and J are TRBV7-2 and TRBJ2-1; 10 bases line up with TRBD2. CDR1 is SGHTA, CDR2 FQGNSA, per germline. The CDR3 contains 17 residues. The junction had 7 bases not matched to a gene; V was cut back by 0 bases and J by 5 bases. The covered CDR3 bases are TGTGCCAGCAGCTTAGCCATAGCGGGAGGTCTCCACAATGAG. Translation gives CASSLAIAGGLHNE. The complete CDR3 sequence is CASSLAIAGGLHNEQFF.

The CDR3 region is CASTTNYQGFTYEQYF. CDR3 DNA, as far as it was read: TGTGCCAGCACCACGAATTATCAGGGTTTCACCTACGAG. This rearrangement joins TRBV6-2 or TRBV6-3 to TRBJ2-7, with D possibly being TRBD1 (5 bases). The read ends 3 residues before the CDR3 terminus; that terminus is restored from the germline J gene. Trimming took off 7 bases at V and 2 bases at J, with 21 bases between the two ends. CDR3 length equals 16 residues. Per germline, CDR1 MNHEY and CDR2 SVGEGT.